The clone carrying this T cell receptor beta chain occurred once. The naive CD8 subset, CD45RO-negative cells positively selected for CCR7, excluded terminally differentiated effector memory CD45RA+ cells. Free of recent acute infections or vaccinations, the donors were healthy HIV-negative adults. Only Caucasian adults living in Nashville, Tennessee made up the donor group. These data originate in a study of shared clonotypes between healthy human individuals. The ends lost 9 bases at V and 0 bases at J; junction bases unmatched: 4. CDR3 length equals 13 residues. Germline V gene lookup returns CDR1 MGHDK and CDR2 SYGVNS. Libraries were prepared by immunoSEQ multiplex PCR; TCRdb keeps only in-frame clonotypes and omits some of them. The sample lists around 1,900,000 clones; approximately 92% were seen once.

The sequencing input was naive CD8+ T cells from PBMCs. The rearrangement uses TRBV25-1 and TRBJ2-7, with TRBD2 matching 8 bases. This sequence originates from a man younger than 30 in good health. Some clones in this sample may be carry-over from other donors' samples. CDR3 residues: CASFGGDSYEQYF. CDR3 DNA: TGTGCCAGTTTCGGGGGGGACTCCTACGAGCAGTACTTC.